A selection of T cell receptor beta chains follows, all from one sample in a study of cytomegalovirus exposure and HLA in healthy donors. Sequencing used immunoSEQ multiplex PCR; TCRdb keeps in-frame clones, though not all of them. The sample includes 35,000 to 45,000 clones, about 50% seen only once; the top ten take roughly an eighth. Sequences were obtained from PBMCs. The receptor source for this set is a human donor in good health. CDR3s include the opening cysteine and the closing phenylalanine or tryptophan. A D gene is named only where the DNA matches it firmly. Rows may omit the clone size; those that give it use once, few, many or a size class.

few,TRBD2,TRBV6-6,TRBJ2-1,TGTGCCAGCGCCCGGGGGGTAGGCTCCTACAATGAGCAGTTCTTC,CASARGVGSYNEQFF
NA,NA,TRBV18,TRBJ1-2,TGTGCCAGCTCACCAATCCAGGACAGCTATGGCTACACCTTC,CASSPIQDSYGYTF
NA,NA,TRBV4-2,TRBJ1-6,TGTGCCAGCAGCCAAGGAGGGGGGGAGTATAATTCACCCCTCCACTTT,CASSQGGGEYNSPLHF
NA,NA,TRBV18,TRBJ1-4,TGTGCCAGCGCGGGACGGCGAAATGAAAAACTGTTTTTT,CASAGRRNEKLFF
NA,TRBD2,TRBV29-1,TRBJ2-1,TGCAGCGTCAAACTAGCGGGAGTGTTTTTGCAGTTCTTC,CSVKLAGVFLQFF
NA,NA,TRBV13,TRBJ1-2,TGTGCCAGCGATGATTCCGGACAGCCAAGTGGTGGCTACACCTTC,CASDDSGQPSGGYTF
NA,NA,TRBV5-5,TRBJ1-3,TGTGCCAGCAGCTCACAGAATAACAGGGTGGGCACCATATATTTT,CASSSQNNRVGTIYF
NA,TRBD1,TRBV6-1,TRBJ1-2,TGTGCCAGCAGTCGACAGGGCAAGTCCGGCTACACCTTC,CASSRQGKSGYTF
NA,TRBD2,TRBV7-9,TRBJ2-7,TGTGCCAGCAGCTTAGTTAGGCTAGCGGGGCCTTACGAGCAGTACTTC,CASSLVRLAGPYEQYF
NA,NA,TRBV9,TRBJ1-2,TGTGCCAGCAGCCCTATCGGGGGATATGGCTACACCTTC,CASSPIGGYGYTF
NA,NA,TRBV15,TRBJ2-7,TGTGCCACCAGCAGAGATGTAACAACCTACGAGCAGTACTTC,CATSRDVTTYEQYF
NA,TRBD2,TRBV7-3,TRBJ2-7,TGTGCCAGCAGCCTCCGACTAGCCGCCTACGAGCAGTACTTC,CASSLRLAAYEQYF
NA,NA,TRBV18,TRBJ2-5,TGTGCCAGCTCACCCCCCCTACGGGGGACCCAGTACTTC,CASSPPLRGTQYF
few,NA,TRBV28,TRBJ1-5,TGTGCCAGCAGGTCGGAGGTGTGGCTTAACCAGCATTTT,CASRSEVWLNQHF
few,TRBD1,TRBV28,TRBJ1-2,TGTGCCAGCAGTTTAGGGGGCCGGGACAGAAACTATGGCTACACCTTC,CASSLGGRDRNYGYTF
NA,TRBD1,TRBV18,TRBJ2-7,TGTGCCAGCTCACCACGCTTAAACAGGGGGCAGTACGAGCAGTACTTC,CASSPRLNRGQYEQYF
NA,TRBD1,TRBV11-2,TRBJ1-2,TGTGCCAGCAGCCACAATCAGGGGGCCCTCTATGGCTACACCTTC,CASSHNQGALYGYTF
few,NA,TRBV19,TRBJ1-4,TGTGCCAGTAGGACCCCGGCGGGTCATGAAGGTGAAAAACTGTTTTTT,CASRTPAGHEGEKLFF
NA,TRBD1,TRBV6-5,TRBJ2-1,TGTGCCAGCAGTTTGGGGGACAGGGCCAATGAGCAGTTCTTC,CASSLGDRANEQFF
few,NA,TRBV5-1,TRBJ2-7,TGCGCCAGCAGCTTGTTTGACCGGGTGACCTACGAGCAGTACTTC,CASSLFDRVTYEQYF
NA,NA,TRBV7-3,TRBJ2-5,TGTGCCAGCAGCTTAACGAAACAAGAGGCCCAGTACTTC,CASSLTKQEAQYF
few,NA,TRBV2,TRBJ2-7,TGTGCCAGCAGTGAGGTAAACAGGATTTACGAGCAGTACTTC,CASSEVNRIYEQYF